Sequencing of this T cell receptor (beta chain) was carried out in a study of blood T cells in healthy people across ages. General study points: Unsorted PBMCs prevented conclusive naive versus antigen-experienced comparison. Long-lived and aged donors differed, with more naive CD4+ cells and higher diversity in the long-lived.

Concerning this clonotype: Its specificity is unknown.

Aged about 6 to 90, donors were systemically healthy Caucasians from Russia. Trimming pared 6 bases from V and 3 bases from J, leaving 9 bases between. The CDR3 spans 12 residues. In germline, CDR1 is MDHEN, CDR2 SYDVKM. It was with a sample-barcoded 5' primer and a J-beta primer mix that a second PCR of roughly 6 to 11 cycles was run. TCRdb called the 5' RACE reads again in MiXCR, with one record for every CDR3 protein. The sample gives about 730,000 distinct CDR3 sequences, roughly 45% of which show up once; roughly 20% is in the top ten. The specimen was blood. The genes are TRBV28 and TRBJ2-7; maybe TRBD2 (5 bases). The receptor was derived from a woman aged 60-75 years in good health. The CDR3 bases are TGTGCCAGCAGACGCGAGGGCTACGAGCAGTACTTC. This gives the protein CASRREGYEQYF.